A selection of T cell receptor beta chains follows, all from one sample in a study of shared clonotypes between healthy human individuals. The table came from immunoSEQ multiplex PCR; TCRdb's copy has only in-frame clones and leaves some out. The sample records some 1,100,000 clones, around 78% being singletons. The source material was memory CD4+ T cells from PBMCs. The receptors here all came from a man aged 18 to 30 in good health. Some clones in this sample may be carry-over from other donors' samples. Both conserved end residues are part of each CDR3. Each record gives: CDR3 protein, CDR3 DNA, V gene, D gene, J gene, clone size. The D gene is left open where the match is weak. A clone size is listed for some rows: how often the clone was seen (once, few, many), or a class if it is expanded.

CDR3 protein: CASSQEARPRTEAFF; CDR3 DNA: TGCGCCAGCAGCCAAGAGGCGAGGCCGAGGACTGAAGCTTTCTTT; V gene: TRBV4-1; D gene: -; J gene: TRBJ1-1; clone size: -
CDR3 protein: CASSRDFNEKLFF; CDR3 DNA: TGCGCCAGCAGTAGGGACTTTAATGAAAAACTGTTTTTT; V gene: TRBV5-1; D gene: -; J gene: TRBJ1-4; clone size: -
CDR3 protein: CASSLEAAYNEQFF; CDR3 DNA: TGCGCCAGCAGCTTGGAGGCAGCTTACAATGAGCAGTTCTTC; V gene: TRBV5-1; D gene: -; J gene: TRBJ2-1; clone size: once
CDR3 protein: CASSSGGGANYGYTF; CDR3 DNA: TGCGCCAGCAGCTCGGGCGGGGGAGCCAACTATGGCTACACCTTC; V gene: TRBV5-1; D gene: -; J gene: TRBJ1-2; clone size: -
CDR3 protein: CASSLGRDQPQHF; CDR3 DNA: TGTGCCAGCAGCTTAGGCAGGGATCAGCCCCAGCATTTT; V gene: TRBV7-2; D gene: -; J gene: TRBJ1-5; clone size: -
CDR3 protein: CASRDYNEQFF; CDR3 DNA: TGTGCCAGCAGGGACTACAATGAGCAGTTCTTC; V gene: TRBV28; D gene: -; J gene: TRBJ2-1; clone size: many
CDR3 protein: CASRTPSRVDGYTF; CDR3 DNA: TGTGCCAGCAGGACCCCGAGCAGGGTGGATGGCTACACCTTC; V gene: TRBV27; D gene: -; J gene: TRBJ1-2; clone size: -
CDR3 protein: CASSLAGDTQYF; CDR3 DNA: TGCGCCAGCAGCTTGGCTGGCGATACGCAGTATTTT; V gene: TRBV5-1; D gene: -; J gene: TRBJ2-3; clone size: -
CDR3 protein: CASSIRTGPTYNEQFF; CDR3 DNA: TGTGCCAGCAGTATAAGGACAGGGCCTACCTACAATGAGCAGTTCTTC; V gene: TRBV28; D gene: TRBD1; J gene: TRBJ2-1; clone size: -
CDR3 protein: CASSFGASTDTQYF; CDR3 DNA: TGTGCCAGCAGTTTCGGGGCTAGCACAGATACGCAGTATTTT; V gene: TRBV6-6; D gene: -; J gene: TRBJ2-3; clone size: -
CDR3 protein: CASSLDVNTEAFF; CDR3 DNA: TGCGCCAGCAGCTTGGACGTGAACACTGAAGCTTTCTTT; V gene: TRBV5-1; D gene: -; J gene: TRBJ1-1; clone size: -
CDR3 protein: CASIVGRGTDTQYF; CDR3 DNA: TGTGCCAGCATTGTAGGAAGGGGCACAGATACGCAGTATTTT; V gene: TRBV2; D gene: -; J gene: TRBJ2-3; clone size: -
CDR3 protein: CASSEALHGRHYGYTF; CDR3 DNA: TGTGCCAGCAGTGAAGCGCTTCATGGCAGGCACTATGGCTACACCTTC; V gene: TRBV2; D gene: -; J gene: TRBJ1-2; clone size: once
CDR3 protein: CASSPRAGTPNEQFF; CDR3 DNA: TGTGCCAGCAGCCCCCGAGCCGGGACTCCCAATGAGCAGTTCTTC; V gene: TRBV9; D gene: -; J gene: TRBJ2-1; clone size: -
CDR3 protein: CASSLSDRLNTEAFF; CDR3 DNA: TGTGCCAGCAGCTTGTCGGACAGATTGAACACTGAAGCTTTCTTT; V gene: TRBV5-6; D gene: -; J gene: TRBJ1-1; clone size: -
CDR3 protein: CASSTLAGAKGEQFF; CDR3 DNA: TGTGCCAGTAGTACGCTAGCGGGAGCTAAGGGTGAGCAGTTCTTC; V gene: TRBV19; D gene: TRBD2; J gene: TRBJ2-1; clone size: few
CDR3 protein: CASSPSGQREAFF; CDR3 DNA: TGTGCCAGCTCACCTTCCGGACAGCGTGAAGCTTTCTTT; V gene: TRBV18; D gene: -; J gene: TRBJ1-1; clone size: -
CDR3 protein: CASSGGDSPAKNIQYF; CDR3 DNA: TGTGCCAGCAGTGGAGGGGACAGCCCAGCCAAAAACATTCAGTACTTC; V gene: TRBV2; D gene: TRBD1; J gene: TRBJ2-4; clone size: -
CDR3 protein: CASRRPGTSGNEQFF; CDR3 DNA: TGTGCCAGCAGGAGACCCGGGACTAGCGGCAATGAGCAGTTCTTC; V gene: TRBV2; D gene: TRBD2; J gene: TRBJ2-1; clone size: few
CDR3 protein: CASSWGLAGGIRNEQFF; CDR3 DNA: TGTGCCAGCAGCTGGGGTCTAGCGGGAGGAATTAGGAATGAGCAGTTCTTC; V gene: TRBV5-4; D gene: TRBD2; J gene: TRBJ2-1; clone size: -
CDR3 protein: CASRTGFWFGQYF; CDR3 DNA: TGTGCCAGCCGGACGGGTTTTTGGTTCGGGCAGTACTTC; V gene: TRBV5-8; D gene: -; J gene: TRBJ2-7; clone size: -
CDR3 protein: CASSFVLTSGRANEQFF; CDR3 DNA: TGTGCCAGCAGCTTTGTCCTTACTAGCGGGAGAGCGAATGAGCAGTTCTTC; V gene: TRBV5-6; D gene: TRBD2; J gene: TRBJ2-1; clone size: -
CDR3 protein: CASSPREGNHTDTQYF; CDR3 DNA: TGTGCCAGCAGCCCTCGGGAGGGGAATCACACAGATACGCAGTATTTT; V gene: TRBV25-1; D gene: TRBD2; J gene: TRBJ2-3; clone size: -
CDR3 protein: CASRATSGVYNEQFF; CDR3 DNA: TGTGCCAGCAGGGCGACTAGCGGGGTTTACAATGAGCAGTTCTTC; V gene: TRBV6-5; D gene: TRBD2; J gene: TRBJ2-1; clone size: -
CDR3 protein: CASRERGQGNEKLFF; CDR3 DNA: TGTGCCAGCAGGGAACGGGGGCAGGGTAATGAAAAACTGTTTTTT; V gene: TRBV5-4; D gene: -; J gene: TRBJ1-4; clone size: once
CDR3 protein: CASSLSGGSYNEQFF; CDR3 DNA: TGCGCCAGCAGCTTGTCGGGGGGGTCCTACAATGAGCAGTTCTTC; V gene: TRBV5-1; D gene: TRBD2; J gene: TRBJ2-1; clone size: -
CDR3 protein: CASSFALAASPLHF; CDR3 DNA: TGTGCCAGCAGCTTCGCGTTGGCGGCATCACCCCTCCACTTT; V gene: TRBV7-9; D gene: -; J gene: TRBJ1-6; clone size: -
CDR3 protein: CASSETGGSGELFF; CDR3 DNA: TGTGCCAGCAGCGAGACAGGGGGCTCCGGGGAGCTGTTTTTT; V gene: TRBV7-9; D gene: TRBD1; J gene: TRBJ2-2; clone size: -
CDR3 protein: CASSGTGAETQYF; CDR3 DNA: TGTGCCAGCAGCGGAACAGGGGCGGAGACCCAGTACTTC; V gene: TRBV9; D gene: TRBD1; J gene: TRBJ2-5; clone size: few
CDR3 protein: CASSPREGTEAFF; CDR3 DNA: TGTGCCAGCAGCCCCCGTGAGGGCACTGAAGCTTTCTTT; V gene: TRBV5-6; D gene: -; J gene: TRBJ1-1; clone size: few
CDR3 protein: CASSPQLRSGNTIYF; CDR3 DNA: TGCGCCAGCAGTCCACAGCTACGCTCTGGAAACACCATATATTTT; V gene: TRBV5-1; D gene: -; J gene: TRBJ1-3; clone size: -
CDR3 protein: CASSLDPKSRYGYTF; CDR3 DNA: TGTGCCAGCAGCTTAGATCCCAAGAGCCGCTATGGCTACACCTTC; V gene: TRBV11-3; D gene: -; J gene: TRBJ1-2; clone size: -
CDR3 protein: CASVMNTEAFF; CDR3 DNA: TGTGCCAGCGTGATGAACACTGAAGCTTTCTTT; V gene: TRBV2; D gene: -; J gene: TRBJ1-1; clone size: -
CDR3 protein: CASSWDGYYEQYF; CDR3 DNA: TGTGCCAGCAGTTGGGACGGGTATTACGAGCAGTACTTC; V gene: TRBV6-6; D gene: -; J gene: TRBJ2-7; clone size: -
CDR3 protein: CASSSGTPNLGQPQHF; CDR3 DNA: TGTGCCAGCTCATCCGGGACACCCAACCTCGGGCAGCCCCAGCATTTT; V gene: TRBV18; D gene: -; J gene: TRBJ1-5; clone size: -
CDR3 protein: CASSLGLSGTSGTYEQYF; CDR3 DNA: TGCGCCAGCAGCTTGGGGTTGTCAGGGACTAGCGGAACCTACGAGCAGTACTTC; V gene: TRBV5-1; D gene: TRBD2; J gene: TRBJ2-7; clone size: -
CDR3 protein: CASRTASGSYNEQFF; CDR3 DNA: TGTGCCAGCAGGACGGCTAGCGGGTCTTACAATGAGCAGTTCTTC; V gene: TRBV7-9; D gene: TRBD2; J gene: TRBJ2-1; clone size: -
CDR3 protein: CASSPEGPNYGYTF; CDR3 DNA: TGTGCCAGCAGCCCGGAGGGACCTAACTATGGCTACACCTTC; V gene: TRBV28; D gene: -; J gene: TRBJ1-2; clone size: -
CDR3 protein: CASSQASRHSYSNQPQHF; CDR3 DNA: TGTGCCAGCAGCCAAGCGTCTCGCCACAGTTATAGCAATCAGCCCCAGCATTTT; V gene: TRBV4-2; D gene: -; J gene: TRBJ1-5; clone size: -